The rows below give T cell receptor beta chains drawn from one sample of a study of cytomegalovirus exposure and HLA in healthy donors. Repertoires were generated with immunoSEQ multiplex PCR, while TCRdb's copy carries only in-frame clones and drops some. The sample has about 180,000 clones, about four fifths seen once. The sequencing input was PBMCs. These receptors were taken from a woman between 18 and 30 years old in good health and CMV-seropositive. The CDR3 runs from the conserved cysteine through the conserved F or W. The D gene is left open where the match is weak. Clone size, where shown, is once, few, many, or a class for clones that have expanded.

clone_size: -
j_call: TRBJ1-1
v_call: TRBV25-1
d_call: TRBD1
cdr3_aa: CASSDGTGVSLNTEAFF
cdr3_nt: TGTGCCAGCAGTGATGGGACAGGGGTGAGTTTAAACACTGAAGCTTTCTTT

clone_size: -
j_call: TRBJ1-5
v_call: TRBV11-2
d_call: TRBD1
cdr3_aa: CASSPRTGSNQPQHF
cdr3_nt: TGTGCCAGCAGCCCAAGGACAGGTAGCAATCAGCCCCAGCATTTT

clone_size: -
j_call: TRBJ1-6
v_call: TRBV7-8
d_call: TRBD1
cdr3_aa: CASSLTGRTGSSPLHF
cdr3_nt: TGTGCCAGCAGCTTGACTGGTAGGACAGGGAGTTCACCCCTCCACTTT

clone_size: -
j_call: TRBJ2-7
v_call: TRBV6-1
d_call: -
cdr3_aa: CASSERAGGTYEQYF
cdr3_nt: TGTGCCAGCAGTGAACGGGCAGGCGGGACCTACGAGCAGTACTTC

clone_size: -
j_call: TRBJ2-5
v_call: TRBV9
d_call: TRBD2
cdr3_aa: CASSAVGLAGVETQYF
cdr3_nt: TGTGCCAGCAGCGCAGTGGGACTAGCGGGGGTAGAGACCCAGTACTTC

clone_size: -
j_call: TRBJ1-1
v_call: TRBV4-3
d_call: -
cdr3_aa: CASSQGGHRYINTEAFF
cdr3_nt: TGCGCCAGCAGCCAAGGCGGACACCGATACATAAACACTGAAGCTTTCTTT

clone_size: -
j_call: TRBJ2-1
v_call: TRBV11-1
d_call: TRBD1
cdr3_aa: CASSLARGQGWLDEQFF
cdr3_nt: TGTGCCAGCAGCTTAGCGCGGGGACAGGGATGGTTGGATGAGCAGTTCTTC

clone_size: -
j_call: TRBJ1-2
v_call: TRBV6-5
d_call: -
cdr3_aa: CASSSTDSPNYGYTF
cdr3_nt: TGTGCCAGCAGTTCTACCGACAGCCCGAACTATGGCTACACCTTC

clone_size: -
j_call: TRBJ2-7
v_call: TRBV7-2
d_call: TRBD2
cdr3_aa: CASRFPGGRGDSYEQYF
cdr3_nt: TGTGCCAGCAGATTCCCGGGAGGTAGGGGCGACTCCTACGAGCAGTACTTC

clone_size: -
j_call: TRBJ2-7
v_call: TRBV4-3
d_call: TRBD1
cdr3_aa: CASSRRPGTGDHEQYF
cdr3_nt: TGCGCCAGCAGCCGAAGACCCGGGACAGGGGATCACGAGCAGTACTTC

clone_size: once
j_call: TRBJ1-1
v_call: TRBV5-6
d_call: TRBD1
cdr3_aa: CASSLLDRGPTEAFF
cdr3_nt: TGTGCCAGCAGCTTACTGGACAGGGGGCCTACTGAAGCTTTCTTT

clone_size: -
j_call: TRBJ1-2
v_call: TRBV4-1
d_call: -
cdr3_aa: CASSLKTENYGYTF
cdr3_nt: TGCGCCAGCAGCCTTAAGACGGAGAACTATGGCTACACCTTC